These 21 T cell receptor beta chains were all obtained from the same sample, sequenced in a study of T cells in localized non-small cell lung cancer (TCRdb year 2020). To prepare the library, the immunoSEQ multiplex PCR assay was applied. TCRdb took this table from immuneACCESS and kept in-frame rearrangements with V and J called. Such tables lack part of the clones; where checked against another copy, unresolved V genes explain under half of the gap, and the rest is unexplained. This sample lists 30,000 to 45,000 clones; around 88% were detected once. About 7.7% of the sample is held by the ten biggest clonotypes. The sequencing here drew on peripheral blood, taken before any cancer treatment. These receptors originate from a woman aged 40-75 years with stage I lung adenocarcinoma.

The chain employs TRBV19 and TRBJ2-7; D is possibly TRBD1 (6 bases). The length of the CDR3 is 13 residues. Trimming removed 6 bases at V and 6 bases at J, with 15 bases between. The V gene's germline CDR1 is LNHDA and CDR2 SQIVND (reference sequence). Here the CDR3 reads CASRSPDRPEQYF. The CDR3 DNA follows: TGTGCCAGTAGGTCGCCCGACAGGCCCGAGCAGTACTTC.

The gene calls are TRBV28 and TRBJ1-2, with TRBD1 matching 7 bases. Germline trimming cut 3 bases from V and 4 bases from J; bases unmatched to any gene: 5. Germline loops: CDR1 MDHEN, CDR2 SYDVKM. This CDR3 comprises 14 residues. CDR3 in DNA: TGTGCCAGCAGTTTCGGACAGGAGGTCTATGGCTACACCTTC. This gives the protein CASSFGQEVYGYTF.

The CDR3: CASTGLAGETGELFF. The CDR3 DNA follows: TGTGCCAGCACGGGGCTAGCGGGGGAAACCGGGGAGCTGTTTTTT. The rearrangement uses TRBV2 and TRBJ2-2; 10 positions agree with TRBD2. The germline gives CDR1 SNHLY, CDR2 FYNNEI. The CDR3 totals 15 residues. J was trimmed by 5 bases and V by 7 bases; bases with no gene match: 7.

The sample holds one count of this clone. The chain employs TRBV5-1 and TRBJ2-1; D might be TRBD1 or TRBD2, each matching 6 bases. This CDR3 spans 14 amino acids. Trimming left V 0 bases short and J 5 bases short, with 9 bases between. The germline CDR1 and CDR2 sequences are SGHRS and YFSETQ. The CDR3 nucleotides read TGCGCCAGCAGCTTGGATGGGGGGCACAATGAGCAGTTCTTC. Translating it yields CASSLDGGHNEQFF.

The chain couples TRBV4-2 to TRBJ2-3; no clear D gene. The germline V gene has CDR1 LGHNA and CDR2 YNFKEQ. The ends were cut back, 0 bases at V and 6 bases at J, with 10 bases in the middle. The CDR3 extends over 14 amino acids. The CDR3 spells CASSQEGQDDTQYF. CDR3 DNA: TGTGCCAGCAGCCAAGAAGGTCAGGACGATACGCAGTATTTT.

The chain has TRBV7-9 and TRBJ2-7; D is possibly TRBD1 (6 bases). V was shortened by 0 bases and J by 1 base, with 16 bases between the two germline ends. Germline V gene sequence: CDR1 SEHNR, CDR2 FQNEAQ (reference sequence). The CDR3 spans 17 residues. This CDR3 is CASSLAGQGRGSYEQYF. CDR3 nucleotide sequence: TGTGCCAGCAGCTTAGCGGGCCAGGGAAGGGGGTCCTACGAGCAGTACTTC.

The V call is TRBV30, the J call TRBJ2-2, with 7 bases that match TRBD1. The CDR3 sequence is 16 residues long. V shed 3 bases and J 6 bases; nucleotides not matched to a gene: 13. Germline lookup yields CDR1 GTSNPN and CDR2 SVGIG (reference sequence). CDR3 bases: TGTGCCTGGAGGCCAAGACAGGGTTCAGGAGCCGGGGAGCTGTTTTTT. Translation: CAWRPRQGSGAGELFF.

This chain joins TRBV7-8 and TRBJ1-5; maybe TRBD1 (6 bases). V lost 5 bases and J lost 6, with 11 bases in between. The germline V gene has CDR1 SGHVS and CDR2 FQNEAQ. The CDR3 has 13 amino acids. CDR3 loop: CASSPRGGQPQHF. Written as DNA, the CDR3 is TGTGCCAGCAGCCCCCGAGGGGGTCAGCCCCAGCATTTT.

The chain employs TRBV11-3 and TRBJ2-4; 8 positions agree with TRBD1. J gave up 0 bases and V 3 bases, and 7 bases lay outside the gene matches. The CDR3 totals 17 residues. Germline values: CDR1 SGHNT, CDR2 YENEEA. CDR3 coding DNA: TGTGCCAGCAGCTTCGGCGGGACAGGAATAGCCAAAAACATTCAGTACTTC. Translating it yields CASSFGGTGIAKNIQYF.

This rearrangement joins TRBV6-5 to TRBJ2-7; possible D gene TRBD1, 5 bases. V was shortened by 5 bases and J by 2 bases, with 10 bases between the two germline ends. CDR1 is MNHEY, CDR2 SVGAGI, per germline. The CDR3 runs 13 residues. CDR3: CASSVTGAYEQYF. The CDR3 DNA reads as TGTGCCAGCAGTGTCACAGGCGCCTACGAGCAGTACTTC.

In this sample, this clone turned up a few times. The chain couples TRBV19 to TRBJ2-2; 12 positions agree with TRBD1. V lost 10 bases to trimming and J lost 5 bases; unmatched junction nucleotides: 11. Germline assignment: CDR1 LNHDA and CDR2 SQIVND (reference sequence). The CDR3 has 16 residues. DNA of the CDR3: TGTGCCACCCGTAGAGGGGACAGGGGGCTTACCGGGGAGCTGTTTTTT. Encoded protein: CATRRGDRGLTGELFF.

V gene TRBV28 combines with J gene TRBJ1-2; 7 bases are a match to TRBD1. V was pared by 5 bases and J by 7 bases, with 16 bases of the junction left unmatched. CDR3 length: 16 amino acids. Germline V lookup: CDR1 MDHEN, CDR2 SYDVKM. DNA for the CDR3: TGTGCCAGCAGTACCCCGATCTCGACAGGGTTGAGTGGCTACACCTTC. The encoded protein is CASSTPISTGLSGYTF.

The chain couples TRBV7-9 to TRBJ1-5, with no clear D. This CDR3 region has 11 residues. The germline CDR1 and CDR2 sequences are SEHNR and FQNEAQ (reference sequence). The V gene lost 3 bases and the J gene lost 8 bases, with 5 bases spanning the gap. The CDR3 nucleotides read TGTGCCAGCAGCTTTAGTGAGCCCCAGCATTTT. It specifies CASSFSEPQHF.

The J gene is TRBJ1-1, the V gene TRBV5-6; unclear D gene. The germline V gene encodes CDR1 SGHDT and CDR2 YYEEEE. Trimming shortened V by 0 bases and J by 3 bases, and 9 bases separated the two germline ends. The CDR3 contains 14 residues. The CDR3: CASSLGPPYTEAFF. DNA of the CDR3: TGTGCCAGCAGCTTGGGACCCCCGTACACTGAAGCTTTCTTT.

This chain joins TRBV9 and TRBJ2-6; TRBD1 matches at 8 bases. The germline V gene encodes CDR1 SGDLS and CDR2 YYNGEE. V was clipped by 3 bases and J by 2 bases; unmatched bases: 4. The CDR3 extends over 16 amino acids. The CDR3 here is CASSARQGTGANVLTF. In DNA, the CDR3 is TGTGCCAGCAGCGCTCGACAGGGGACTGGGGCCAACGTCCTGACTTTC.

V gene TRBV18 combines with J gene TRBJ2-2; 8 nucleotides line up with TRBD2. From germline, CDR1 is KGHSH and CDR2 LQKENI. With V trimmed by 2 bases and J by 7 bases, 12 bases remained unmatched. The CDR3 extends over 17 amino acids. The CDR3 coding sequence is TGTGCCAGCTCACCAGATGTAGCGGGGAGCAGTGGCGGGGAGCTGTTTTTT. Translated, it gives CASSPDVAGSSGGELFF. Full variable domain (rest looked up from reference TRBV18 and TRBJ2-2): NAGVMQNPRHLVRRRGQEARLRCSPMKGHSHVYWYRQLPEEGLKFMVYLQKENIIDESGMPKERFSAEFPKEGPSILRIQQVVRGDSAAYFCASSPDVAGSSGGELFFGEGSRLTVL.

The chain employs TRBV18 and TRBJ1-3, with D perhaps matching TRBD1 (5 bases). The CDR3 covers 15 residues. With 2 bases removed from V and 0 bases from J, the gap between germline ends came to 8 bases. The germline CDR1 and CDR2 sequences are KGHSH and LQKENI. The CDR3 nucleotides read TGTGCCAGCTCACCAAGAGGGGACTCTGGAAACACCATATATTTT. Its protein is CASSPRGDSGNTIYF.

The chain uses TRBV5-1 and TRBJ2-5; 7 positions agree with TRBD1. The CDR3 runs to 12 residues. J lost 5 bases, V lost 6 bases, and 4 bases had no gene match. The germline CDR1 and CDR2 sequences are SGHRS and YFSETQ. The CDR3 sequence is CASKDRAETQYF. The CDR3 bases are TGCGCCAGCAAAGACAGGGCTGAGACCCAGTACTTC.

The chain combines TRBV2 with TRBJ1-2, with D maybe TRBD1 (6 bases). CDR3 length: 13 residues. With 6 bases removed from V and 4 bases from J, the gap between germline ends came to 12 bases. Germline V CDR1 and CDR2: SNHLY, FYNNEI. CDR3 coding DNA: TGTGCCAGCAGACGACAGGATGCCTATGGCTACACCTTC. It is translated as CASRRQDAYGYTF.

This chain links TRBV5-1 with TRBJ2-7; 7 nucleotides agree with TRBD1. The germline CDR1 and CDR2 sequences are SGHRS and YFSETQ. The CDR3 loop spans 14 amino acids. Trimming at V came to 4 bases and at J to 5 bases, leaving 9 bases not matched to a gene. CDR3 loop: CASSLRQGINEQYF. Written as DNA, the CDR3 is TGCGCCAGCAGCCTAAGACAGGGTATAAACGAGCAGTACTTC.

The CDR3 DNA sequence: TGCGCCAGCAGCTCGGGGGGCGCGGCAGATACGCAGTATTTT. It yields the protein CASSSGGAADTQYF. This rearrangement joins TRBV5-1 to TRBJ2-3; the D gene is possibly TRBD2 (7 bases). The CDR3 is 14 amino acids. V lost 3 bases to trimming and J lost 4 bases, with 12 bases between them. From germline, CDR1 is SGHRS and CDR2 YFSETQ.